This T cell receptor beta chain is from a study of a mutant IDH1 vaccine in newly diagnosed glioma. Study as a whole: Previous treatment comprised radiotherapy, temozolomide, or both, mostly both.

Described time point: week 47, end of study. Vaccination comprised doses that each held 300 ug of mutant IDH1 20-mer peptide, plus topical imiquimod. The patients received vaccinations eight times, in weeks 1, 3, 5, 7, 11, 15, 19 and 23. A note on this clone: Its antigen is not identified.

Libraries were prepared by immunoSEQ multiplex PCR; TCRdb keeps only in-frame clonotypes and omits some of them. The repertoire has approximately 50,000 clones, around three quarters of them found once; the top ten carry 4.9%. The CDR3 length is 16 residues. V dropped 5 bases and J dropped 5; count of bases not matched to a gene: 12. CDR1 and CDR2 (germline): SGHRS, YFSETQ. Specimen: PBMCs, collected from a glioma patient whose treatment included an IDH1 peptide vaccine. This receptor was obtained from a woman between 40 and 50 years old with glioma. Some clones in this sample may be carry-over from other donors' samples. The chain joins TRBV5-1 to TRBJ2-5, with 10 bases fitting TRBD1. The CDR3 DNA sequence: TGCGCCAGCAGTTCCGAACCCGGGACAGGGGTCGAGACCCAGTACTTC. Its protein is CASSSEPGTGVETQYF.